The 7 T cell receptor beta chains below come from one sample, sequenced in a study of CD8+ T cells in alopecia areata. cDNA prepared by RNA extraction and subsequent reverse transcription served as the template for sequencing. Only in-frame clones appear in the TCRdb table, and some are missing; sequencing was by immunoSEQ multiplex PCR. The sample includes fewer than 110,000 clones, less than 70% of them seen just once. Sample: CD4+ T cells sorted from blood. Source of these receptors: a human donor in good health.

CDR3 residues: CASSYYRGVQETQYF. The DNA of the CDR3 is TGTGCCAGCAGCTACTACCGGGGGGTACAAGAGACCCAGTACTTC. The rearrangement links TRBV7-2 to TRBJ2-5; 7 positions match TRBD2. The germline V gene encodes CDR1 SGHTA and CDR2 FQGNSA. J was trimmed by 2 bases and V by 4 bases; bases with no gene match: 7. The CDR3 covers 15 residues.

This clone turned up a few times. The chain employs TRBV11-2 and TRBJ2-3; D is unresolved. Germline values: CDR1 SGHAT, CDR2 FQNNGV. The CDR3 is 16 residues long. V was pared by 5 bases and J by 1 base, with 16 bases between. The CDR3 DNA reads TGTGCCAGCAGCGCCAGGATTTCCATTCGCACAGATACGCAGTATTTT. Translated: CASSARISIRTDTQYF.

The rearrangement links TRBV28 to TRBJ1-2, with 7 bases aligning to TRBD1. V lost 10 bases to trimming and J lost 4 bases; unmatched junction nucleotides: 6. CDR3 length: 12 residues. CDR1 and CDR2 from the germline V gene are MDHEN and SYDVKM. As DNA, the CDR3 is TGTGCCATCCGCACAGGGGCCTATGGCTACACCTTC. This sequence encodes CAIRTGAYGYTF.

This clone has just a few counts. The sample holds other DNA sequences that translate to the same CDR3. The V gene is TRBV7-2, the J gene TRBJ1-4, with TRBD1 identical over 8 bases. Germline CDR1 and CDR2: SGHTA and FQGNSA. Trimming removed 3 bases from V and 8 bases from J; junction bases left unmatched: 5. The CDR3 has 14 residues. The CDR3 region is CASSFQGAQEKLFF. The DNA of the CDR3 is TGTGCCAGCAGCTTTCAGGGGGCGCAGGAAAAACTGTTTTTT.

The V gene is TRBV7-2, the J gene TRBJ2-7; D may be TRBD2 (6 bases). The closer fit of TRBJ2-5 to the DNA end suggests the J call may be wrong. CDR3 length equals 16 residues. The germline V gene has CDR1 SGHTA and CDR2 FQGNSA. The CDR3 spells CASSREGGRPLGTQYF. The CDR3 nucleotides read TGTGCCAGCAGCAGAGAGGGAGGCAGGCCTTTGGGGACCCAGTACTTC.

CDR3 residues: CASSLDPDSYGYTF. The DNA of the CDR3 is TGTGCCAGCAGCTTAGACCCGGACAGCTATGGCTACACCTTC. The chain carries TRBV7-2 and TRBJ1-2; tentative D call: TRBD1 (6 bases). This CDR3 has 14 amino acids. Trimming stripped 1 base from V and 4 bases from J, with 10 bases between. From germline, CDR1 is SGHTA and CDR2 FQGNSA.

This rearrangement joins TRBV6-5 to TRBJ2-1, with D perhaps matching TRBD1 or TRBD2 (5 bases each). Trimming stripped 6 bases from V and 0 bases from J, with 12 bases between. The germline V gene has CDR1 MNHEY and CDR2 SVGAGI. This CDR3 is built from 15 residues. The CDR3 protein is CASSWDRSSYNEQFF. As DNA, the CDR3 is TGTGCCAGCAGCTGGGACCGGAGCTCCTACAATGAGCAGTTCTTC.